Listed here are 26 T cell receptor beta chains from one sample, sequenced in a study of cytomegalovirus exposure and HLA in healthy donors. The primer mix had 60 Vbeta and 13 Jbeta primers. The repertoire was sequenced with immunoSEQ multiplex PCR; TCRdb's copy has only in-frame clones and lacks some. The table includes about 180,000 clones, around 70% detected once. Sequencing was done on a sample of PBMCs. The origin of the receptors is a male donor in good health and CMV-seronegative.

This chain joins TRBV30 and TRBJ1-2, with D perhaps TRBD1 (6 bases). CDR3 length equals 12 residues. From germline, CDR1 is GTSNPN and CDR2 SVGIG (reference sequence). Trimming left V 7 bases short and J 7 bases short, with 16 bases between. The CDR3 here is CALTGPGSGYTF. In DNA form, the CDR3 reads TGTGCCTTGACAGGCCCTGGGTCTGGCTACACCTTC. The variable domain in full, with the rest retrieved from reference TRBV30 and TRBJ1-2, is SQTIHQWPATLVQPVGSPLSLECTVEGTSNPNLYWYRQAAGRGLQLLFYSVGIGQISSEVPQNLSASRPQDRQFILSSKKLLLSDSGFYLCALTGPGSGYTFGSGTRLTVV.

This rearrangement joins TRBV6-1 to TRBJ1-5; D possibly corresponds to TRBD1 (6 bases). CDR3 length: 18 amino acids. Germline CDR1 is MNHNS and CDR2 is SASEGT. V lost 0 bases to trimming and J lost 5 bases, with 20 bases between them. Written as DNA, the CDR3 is TGTGCCAGCAGTGAAGCTTTAGAACAGGGCAGGCTTCATCAGCCCCAGCATTTT. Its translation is CASSEALEQGRLHQPQHF.

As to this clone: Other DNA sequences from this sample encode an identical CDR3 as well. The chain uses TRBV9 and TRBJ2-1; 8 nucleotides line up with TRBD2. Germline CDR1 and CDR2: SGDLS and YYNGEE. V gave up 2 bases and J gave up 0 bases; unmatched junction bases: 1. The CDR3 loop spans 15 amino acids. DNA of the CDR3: TGTGCCAGCAGCGTGGGGACTAGCTCCTACAATGAGCAGTTCTTC. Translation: CASSVGTSSYNEQFF. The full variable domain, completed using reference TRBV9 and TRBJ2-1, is DSGVTQTPKHLITATGQRVTLRCSPRSGDLSVYWYQQSLDQGLQFLIQYYNGEERAKGNILERFSAQQFPDLHSELNLSSLELGDSALYFCASSVGTSSYNEQFFGPGTRLTVL.

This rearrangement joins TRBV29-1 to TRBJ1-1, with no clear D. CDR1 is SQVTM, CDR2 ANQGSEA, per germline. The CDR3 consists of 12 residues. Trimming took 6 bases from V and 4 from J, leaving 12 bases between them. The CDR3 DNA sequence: TGCAGCGTCTTAACAGAGGGCACTGAAGCTTTCTTT. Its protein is CSVLTEGTEAFF.

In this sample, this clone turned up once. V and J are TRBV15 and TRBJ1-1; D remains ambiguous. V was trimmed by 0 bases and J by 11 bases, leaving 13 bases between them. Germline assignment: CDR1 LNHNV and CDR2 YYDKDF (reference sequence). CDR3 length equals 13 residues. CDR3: CATSRDHSLGAFF. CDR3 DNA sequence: TGTGCCACCAGCAGAGACCATTCACTAGGCGCTTTCTTT.

The CDR3 DNA follows: TGCGCCAGCAGCTTGGAAGCAGGGTGGGTCACTGAAGCTTTCTTT. Encoded protein: CASSLEAGWVTEAFF. The chain recombines TRBV5-1 with TRBJ1-1, with D tentatively TRBD1 (5 bases). Per germline, CDR1 SGHRS and CDR2 YFSETQ. The ends were cut back, 0 bases at V and 4 bases at J, with 13 bases in the middle. The CDR3 is made up of 15 amino acids.

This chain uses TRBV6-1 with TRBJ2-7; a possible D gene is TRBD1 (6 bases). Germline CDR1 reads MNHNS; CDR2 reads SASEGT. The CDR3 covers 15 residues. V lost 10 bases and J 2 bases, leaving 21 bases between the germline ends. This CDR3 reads CATDGGAGEAYEQYF. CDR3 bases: TGTGCCACAGACGGTGGGGCAGGGGAAGCCTACGAGCAGTACTTC.

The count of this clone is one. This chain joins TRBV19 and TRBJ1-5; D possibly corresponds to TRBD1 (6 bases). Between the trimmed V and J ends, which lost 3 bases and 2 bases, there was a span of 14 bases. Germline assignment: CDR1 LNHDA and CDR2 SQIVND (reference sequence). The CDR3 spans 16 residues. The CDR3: CASSILRAGGNQPQHF. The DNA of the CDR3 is TGTGCCAGTAGTATTCTTCGAGCAGGGGGCAATCAGCCCCAGCATTTT.

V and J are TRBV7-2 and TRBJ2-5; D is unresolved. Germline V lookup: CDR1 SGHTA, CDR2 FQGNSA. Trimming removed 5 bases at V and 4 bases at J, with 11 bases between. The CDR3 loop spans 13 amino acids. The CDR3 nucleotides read TGTGCCAGCAGCCCCGTTTATTCAGAGACCCAGTACTTC. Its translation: CASSPVYSETQYF.

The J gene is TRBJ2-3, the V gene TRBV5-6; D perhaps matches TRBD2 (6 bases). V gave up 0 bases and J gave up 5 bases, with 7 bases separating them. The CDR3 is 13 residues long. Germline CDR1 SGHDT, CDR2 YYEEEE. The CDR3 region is CASSLGREDTQYF. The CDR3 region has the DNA TGTGCCAGCAGCTTGGGGCGGGAAGATACGCAGTATTTT.

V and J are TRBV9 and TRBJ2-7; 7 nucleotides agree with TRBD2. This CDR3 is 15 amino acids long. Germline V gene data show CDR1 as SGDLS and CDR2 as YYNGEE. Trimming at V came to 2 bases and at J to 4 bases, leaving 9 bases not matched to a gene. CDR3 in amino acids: CASSVGGFGRYEQYF. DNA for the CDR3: TGTGCCAGCAGCGTTGGGGGATTCGGGAGGTACGAGCAGTACTTC. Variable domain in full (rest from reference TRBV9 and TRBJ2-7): DSGVTQTPKHLITATGQRVTLRCSPRSGDLSVYWYQQSLDQGLQFLIQYYNGEERAKGNILERFSAQQFPDLHSELNLSSLELGDSALYFCASSVGGFGRYEQYFGPGTRLTVT.

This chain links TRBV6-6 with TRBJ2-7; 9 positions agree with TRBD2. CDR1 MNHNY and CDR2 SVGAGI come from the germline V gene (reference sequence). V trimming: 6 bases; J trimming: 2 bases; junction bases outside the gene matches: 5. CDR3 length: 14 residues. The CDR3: CASREPSGTYEQYF. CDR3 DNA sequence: TGTGCCAGCAGAGAACCTAGCGGGACCTACGAGCAGTACTTC.

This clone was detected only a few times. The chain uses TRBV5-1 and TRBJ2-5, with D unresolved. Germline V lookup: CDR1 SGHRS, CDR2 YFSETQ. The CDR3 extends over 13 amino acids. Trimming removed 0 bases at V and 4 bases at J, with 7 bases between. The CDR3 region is CASSLASSETQYF. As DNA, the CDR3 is TGCGCCAGCAGCTTGGCAAGCTCAGAGACCCAGTACTTC. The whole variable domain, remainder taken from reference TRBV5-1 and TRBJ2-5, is KAGVTQTPRYLIKTRGQQVTLSCSPISGHRSVSWYQQTPGQGLQFLFEYFSETQRNKGNFPGRFSGRQFSNSRSEMNVSTLELGDSALYLCASSLASSETQYFGPGTRLLVL.

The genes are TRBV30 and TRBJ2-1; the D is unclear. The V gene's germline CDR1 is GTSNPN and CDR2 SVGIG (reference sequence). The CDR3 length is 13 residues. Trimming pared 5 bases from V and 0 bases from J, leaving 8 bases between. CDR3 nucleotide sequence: TGTGCCTGGTCCCGGAGCTCCTACAATGAGCAGTTCTTC. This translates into CAWSRSSYNEQFF.

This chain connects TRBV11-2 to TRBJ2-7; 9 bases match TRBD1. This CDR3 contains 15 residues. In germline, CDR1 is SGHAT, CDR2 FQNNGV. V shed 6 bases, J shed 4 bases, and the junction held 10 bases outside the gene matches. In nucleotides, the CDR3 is TGTGCCAGCAGACGACAGGGGGTCGACTTTTACGAGCAGTACTTC. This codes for CASRRQGVDFYEQYF.

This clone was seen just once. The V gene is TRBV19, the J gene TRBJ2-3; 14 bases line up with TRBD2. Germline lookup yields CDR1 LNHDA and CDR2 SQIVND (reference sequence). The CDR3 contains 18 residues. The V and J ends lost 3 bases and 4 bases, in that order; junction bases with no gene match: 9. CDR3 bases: TGTGCCAGTAGTATCGCACGACTAGCGGGAGGGCTTGCAGATACGCAGTATTTT. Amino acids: CASSIARLAGGLADTQYF. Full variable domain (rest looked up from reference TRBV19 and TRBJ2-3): DGGITQSPKYLFRKEGQNVTLSCEQNLNHDAMYWYRQDPGQGLRLIYYSQIVNDFQKGDIAEGYSVSREKKESFPLTVTSAQKNPTAFYLCASSIARLAGGLADTQYFGPGTRLTVL.

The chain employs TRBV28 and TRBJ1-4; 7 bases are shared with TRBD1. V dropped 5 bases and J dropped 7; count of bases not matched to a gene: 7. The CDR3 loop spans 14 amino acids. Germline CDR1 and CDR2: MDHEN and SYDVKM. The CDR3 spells CASSNRGLSEKLFF. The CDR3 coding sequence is TGTGCCAGCAGTAACAGGGGCCTTAGTGAAAAACTGTTTTTT.

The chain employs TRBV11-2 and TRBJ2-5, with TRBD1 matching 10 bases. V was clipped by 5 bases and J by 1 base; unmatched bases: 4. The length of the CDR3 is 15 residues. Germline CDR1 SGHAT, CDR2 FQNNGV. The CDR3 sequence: CASSPRTGGQETQYF. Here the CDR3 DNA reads TGTGCCAGCAGCCCTCGGACAGGGGGCCAAGAGACCCAGTACTTC.

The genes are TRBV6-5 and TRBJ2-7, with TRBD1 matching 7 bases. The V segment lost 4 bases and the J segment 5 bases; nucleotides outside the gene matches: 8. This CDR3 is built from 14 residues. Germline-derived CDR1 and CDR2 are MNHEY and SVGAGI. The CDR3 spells CASSFARGGHEQYF. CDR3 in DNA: TGTGCCAGCAGTTTTGCTCGAGGGGGCCACGAGCAGTACTTC.

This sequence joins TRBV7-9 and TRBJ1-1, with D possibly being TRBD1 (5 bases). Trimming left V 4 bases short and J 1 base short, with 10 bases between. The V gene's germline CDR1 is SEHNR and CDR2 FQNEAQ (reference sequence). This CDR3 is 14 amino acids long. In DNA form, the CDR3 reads TGTGCCAGCAGCTCTCTTGGGGCGAACACTGAAGCTTTCTTT. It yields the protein CASSSLGANTEAFF.

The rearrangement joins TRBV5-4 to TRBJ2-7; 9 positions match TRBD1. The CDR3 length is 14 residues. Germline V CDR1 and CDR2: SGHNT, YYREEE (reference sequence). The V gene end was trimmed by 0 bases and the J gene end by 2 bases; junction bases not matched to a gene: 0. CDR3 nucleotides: TGTGCCAGCAGCTTGGGACAGGGGGCCTACGAGCAGTACTTC. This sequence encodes CASSLGQGAYEQYF.

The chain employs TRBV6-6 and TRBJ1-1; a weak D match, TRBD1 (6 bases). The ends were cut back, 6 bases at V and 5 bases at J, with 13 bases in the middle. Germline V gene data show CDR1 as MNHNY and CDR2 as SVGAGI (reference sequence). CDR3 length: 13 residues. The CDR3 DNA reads TGTGCCAGCAGGGGGGGGGCGAATACTGAAGCTTTCTTT. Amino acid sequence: CASRGGANTEAFF.

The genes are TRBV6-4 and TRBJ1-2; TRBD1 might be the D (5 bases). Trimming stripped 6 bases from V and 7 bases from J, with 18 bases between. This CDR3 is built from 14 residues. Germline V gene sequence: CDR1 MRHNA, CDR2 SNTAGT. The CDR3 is CASRSTISQGGYTF. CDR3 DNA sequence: TGTGCCAGCAGGAGTACCATTTCTCAGGGTGGCTACACCTTC.

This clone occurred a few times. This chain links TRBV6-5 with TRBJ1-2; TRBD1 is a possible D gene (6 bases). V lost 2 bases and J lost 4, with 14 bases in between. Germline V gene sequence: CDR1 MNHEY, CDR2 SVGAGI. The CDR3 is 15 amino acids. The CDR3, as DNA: TGTGCCAGCAGTTACGGCAGGGGTGGTGGCTATGGCTACACCTTC. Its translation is CASSYGRGGGYGYTF.

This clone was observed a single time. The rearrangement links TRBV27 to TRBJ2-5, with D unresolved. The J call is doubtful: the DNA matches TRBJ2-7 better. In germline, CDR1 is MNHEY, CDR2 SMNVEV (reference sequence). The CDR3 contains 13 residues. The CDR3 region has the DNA TGTGCCAGCAGTTTAACGTCGCGCCACGAGCAGTACTTC. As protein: CASSLTSRHEQYF.

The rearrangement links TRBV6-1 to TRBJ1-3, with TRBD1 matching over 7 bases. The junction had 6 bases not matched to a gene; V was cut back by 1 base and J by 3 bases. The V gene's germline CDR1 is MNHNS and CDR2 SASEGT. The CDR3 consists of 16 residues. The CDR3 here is CASSEVKGGFGNTIYF. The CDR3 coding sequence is TGTGCCAGCAGTGAAGTTAAAGGGGGCTTTGGAAACACCATATATTTT.